These 22 T cell receptor beta chains came from one sample sequenced in a study of T cell responses to AZD1222 COVID-19 vaccine. The method was immunoSEQ multiplex PCR; TCRdb's version includes in-frame clones alone and lacks a portion of them. The sample holds under 85,000 clones, less than 95% seen once. The material sequenced was peripheral blood, taken 28 days after the second AZD1222 dose. Receptors originate from an adult who received the AZD1222 COVID-19 vaccine.

This rearrangement joins TRBV2 to TRBJ1-6; D uncertain. This CDR3 has 14 amino acids. Trimming shortened V by 4 bases and J by 10 bases, and 14 bases separated the two germline ends. In germline, CDR1 is SNHLY, CDR2 FYNNEI. In DNA, the CDR3 is TGTGCCAGCAGTGGACATTCAGAGTGGTCACCCCTCCACTTT. It translates to CASSGHSEWSPLHF.

The CDR3: CAWSPPGRSNQPQHF. CDR3 in DNA: TGTGCCTGGAGTCCTCCGGGCAGGAGCAATCAGCCCCAGCATTTT. The chain recombines TRBV30 with TRBJ1-5, with D uncertain. Germline CDR1 reads GTSNPN; CDR2 reads SVGIG (reference sequence). The CDR3 is made up of 15 amino acids. Trimming stripped 2 bases from V and 1 base from J, with 12 bases between.

V and J are TRBV2 and TRBJ1-5; D unresolved. Germline values: CDR1 SNHLY, CDR2 FYNNEI. Trimming stripped 6 bases from V and 15 bases from J, with 18 bases between. The CDR3 is 12 residues long. Here the CDR3 reads CASSASRDFWHF. For the CDR3, the DNA is TGTGCCAGCAGCGCTTCGAGGGATTTTTGGCATTTT.

CDR3 bases: TGTGCCAGCAGCTCTACTAGCGGGAGTTTCACCGGGGAGCTGTTTTTT. Its protein product is CASSSTSGSFTGELFF. The gene calls are TRBV13 and TRBJ2-2, with 11 bases lining up with TRBD2. The V segment lost 4 bases and the J segment 4 bases; nucleotides outside the gene matches: 5. The CDR3 is made up of 16 amino acids. CDR1 PRHDT and CDR2 FYEKMQ come from the germline V gene (reference sequence).

This rearrangement joins TRBV5-5 to TRBJ1-4, with 9 nucleotides matching TRBD1. The CDR3 has 15 residues. V lost 1 base and J lost 7; bases outside the gene matches: 5. CDR1 and CDR2 from the germline V gene are SGHKS and YYEKEE (reference sequence). CDR3 loop: CASSLMGQGGEKLFF. The CDR3, as DNA: TGTGCCAGCAGCTTGATGGGACAGGGTGGTGAAAAACTGTTTTTT.

For the CDR3, the DNA is TGTGCCAGCAGCTCGACAGGGACAGGGGCGTGGCAGCCCCAGCATTTT. Amino acids: CASSSTGTGAWQPQHF. The rearrangement links TRBV5-6 to TRBJ1-5; 10 bases line up with TRBD1. Germline CDR1 and CDR2: SGHDT and YYEEEE. This CDR3 comprises 16 residues. J lost 7 bases, V lost 3 bases, and 10 bases had no gene match.

The chain uses TRBV7-2 and TRBJ2-2; 13 bases map to TRBD2. The J segment lost 8 bases and the V segment lost 5 bases, leaving 2 bases of the junction unmatched. This CDR3 is built from 14 residues. Germline CDR1 reads SGHTA; CDR2 reads FQGNSA. The CDR3 nucleotides are TGTGCCAGCAGCCCGGGACTAGCGGGGGGGGAGCTGTTTTTT. It codes for CASSPGLAGGELFF. The variable domain in full, with the rest retrieved from reference TRBV7-2 and TRBJ2-2, is GAGVSQSPSNKVTEKGKDVELRCDPISGHTALYWYRQSLGQGLEFLIYFQGNSAPDKSGLPSDRFSAERTGGSVSTLTIQRTQQEDSAVYLCASSPGLAGGELFFGEGSRLTVL.

The chain links TRBV11-2 to TRBJ2-7; no clear D. The V end was cut by 5 bases, the J end by 3 bases, with 5 bases between. Germline V gene data show CDR1 as SGHAT and CDR2 as FQNNGV. This CDR3 region has 11 residues. CDR3 DNA sequence: TGTGCCAGCAGCCTGAACTACGAGCAGTACTTC. This sequence encodes CASSLNYEQYF.

The rearrangement links TRBV5-1 to TRBJ2-2, with 9 bases matching TRBD1. The CDR3 has 16 amino acids. V lost 3 bases, J lost 3 bases, and 6 bases stayed unmatched. The germline CDR1 and CDR2 sequences are SGHRS and YFSETQ. The CDR3, as DNA: TGCGCCAGCAGCTCCGGACAGGGGCTAGACACCGGGGAGCTGTTTTTT. Translated: CASSSGQGLDTGELFF. The full variable domain, with the rest looked up from reference TRBV5-1 and TRBJ2-2, is KAGVTQTPRYLIKTRGQQVTLSCSPISGHRSVSWYQQTPGQGLQFLFEYFSETQRNKGNFPGRFSGRQFSNSRSEMNVSTLELGDSALYLCASSSGQGLDTGELFFGEGSRLTVL.

This chain connects TRBV24-1 to TRBJ2-4; tentative D call: TRBD1 (5 bases). Looked up from germline, CDR1 is KGHDR and CDR2 is SFDVKD. The CDR3 runs to 15 residues. The V gene lost 3 bases and the J gene lost 1 base, with 9 bases spanning the gap. This chain's CDR3 is CATSDTRDAKNIQYF. CDR3 nucleotides: TGTGCCACCAGTGATACCAGGGATGCCAAAAACATTCAGTACTTC.

The genes are TRBV9 and TRBJ1-1; D possibly corresponds to TRBD1 (5 bases). V gave up 0 bases and J gave up 8 bases, with 14 bases separating them. CDR1 and CDR2 from the germline V gene are SGDLS and YYNGEE. This CDR3 comprises 14 residues. The DNA of the CDR3 is TGTGCCAGCAGCGTAGGCGGCGGGGGTCGGGAAGCTTTCTTT. As protein: CASSVGGGGREAFF.

The chain is built from TRBV3-1 (or the pseudogene TRBV3-2) and TRBJ2-7; D uncertain. The germline V gene encodes CDR1 LGHDT and CDR2 YNNKEL (reference sequence). CDR3 length equals 13 residues. Trimming took off 4 bases at V and 3 bases at J, with 10 bases between the two ends. CDR3 in amino acids: CASSPETGYEQYF. The CDR3 nucleotides read TGTGCCAGCAGCCCGGAGACCGGCTACGAGCAGTACTTC.

The V gene is TRBV7-3, the J gene TRBJ1-6; TRBD1 aligns across 7 bases. Germline values: CDR1 SGHTA, CDR2 FQGTGA. V lost 4 bases and J lost 10; bases outside the gene matches: 4. The CDR3 spans 13 residues. DNA for the CDR3: TGTGCCAGCAGCTCAGGGGGACGGTCACCCCTCCACTTT. This encodes CASSSGGRSPLHF.

The rearrangement uses TRBV7-9 and TRBJ1-5, with a possible D match to TRBD1 (5 bases). The V end lost 5 bases, the J end lost 4 bases, and 9 bases lay between the germline ends. The V gene's germline CDR1 is SEHNR and CDR2 FQNEAQ (reference sequence). The CDR3 covers 13 residues. The CDR3 bases are TGTGCCAGCAGCAAACAGGCGAATCAGCCCCAGCATTTT. The encoded protein is CASSKQANQPQHF.

This sequence joins TRBV6-5 and TRBJ1-2, with 9 bases lining up with TRBD1. This CDR3 comprises 15 residues. Germline lookup yields CDR1 MNHEY and CDR2 SVGAGI. With 10 bases clipped from V and 0 bases from J, the junction kept 9 bases outside the gene matches. The CDR3, as DNA: TGTGCCATCCTGGGACAGGGAATGGCTAACTATGGCTACACCTTC. This encodes CAILGQGMANYGYTF.

The gene calls are TRBV20-1 and TRBJ1-4; D is uncertain. The CDR3 spans 11 residues. Germline V gene data show CDR1 as DFQATT and CDR2 as SNEGSKA (reference sequence). V lost 3 bases to trimming and J lost 13 bases, with 12 bases between them. DNA for the CDR3: TGCAGTGCTAGGCGGATGGCACGACTGTTTTTT. Protein product: CSARRMARLFF.

The rearrangement links TRBV24-1 to TRBJ2-4; D assignment may be TRBD1 or TRBD2 (5 bases each). Germline V gene data show CDR1 as KGHDR and CDR2 as SFDVKD. V was pared by 1 base and J by 2 bases, with 17 bases between. The CDR3 is 18 amino acids. The CDR3 DNA reads TGTGCCACCAGTGATTTATGGGGGTGGGTAGGTACCAAAAACATTCAGTACTTC. Its translation is CATSDLWGWVGTKNIQYF.

The gene calls are TRBV5-1 and TRBJ2-5; tentative D call: TRBD1 (6 bases). This CDR3 contains 14 residues. Trimming took 2 bases from V and 2 from J, leaving 10 bases between them. The germline gives CDR1 SGHRS, CDR2 YFSETQ. CDR3 nucleotides: TGCGCCAGCAGCTTCTGGACAGAGCAAGAGACCCAGTACTTC. Amino acids: CASSFWTEQETQYF.

This clone was seen once. The rearrangement links TRBV5-6 to TRBJ1-3; no definite D call. The CDR3 covers 14 residues. The germline CDR1 and CDR2 sequences are SGHDT and YYEEEE. Trimming left V 2 bases short and J 1 base short, with 7 bases between. CDR3 sequence reads: CASSLEGSGNTIYF. The CDR3, as DNA: TGTGCCAGCAGCTTAGAGGGTTCTGGAAACACCATATATTTT.

The rearrangement links TRBV30 to TRBJ1-2, with D possibly TRBD1 on 5 matching bases. Germline assignment: CDR1 GTSNPN and CDR2 SVGIG (reference sequence). Trimming pared 3 bases from V and 4 bases from J, leaving 15 bases between. The CDR3 extends over 14 amino acids. The CDR3 loop is CAWSPGGFSYGYTF. In nucleotides, the CDR3 is TGTGCCTGGAGCCCGGGGGGGTTTTCCTATGGCTACACCTTC.

The V call is TRBV4-1, the J call TRBJ2-7, with D perhaps matching TRBD2 (6 bases). The CDR3 covers 16 residues. Trimming took 0 bases from V and 1 from J, leaving 13 bases between them. Germline CDR1 MGHRA, CDR2 YSYEKL. The CDR3 region is CASSQDAGEASYEQYF. In DNA, the CDR3 is TGCGCCAGCAGCCAAGATGCCGGGGAGGCATCCTACGAGCAGTACTTC.

This chain uses TRBV13 with TRBJ1-2; TRBD1 matches 11 bases. Trimming removed 5 bases from V and 7 bases from J; junction bases left unmatched: 12. The CDR3 totals 16 residues. Germline CDR1 PRHDT, CDR2 FYEKMQ (reference sequence). The CDR3 sequence is CASSRDEGTGGSGYTF. Written as DNA, the CDR3 is TGTGCCAGCAGCCGAGATGAGGGGACAGGGGGATCTGGCTACACCTTC.